Listed below are T cell receptor beta chains from one sample, sequenced in a study of vaccination effects on CD4 cells after COVID-19. Data came from immunoSEQ multiplex PCR; TCRdb stores just in-frame clones and leaves some out. The sample holds 35,000 to 55,000 clones, roughly four fifths seen once. Which antigens these TCRs recognize remains unknown. Sequencing used CD4+ T cells from PBMCs cultured with a peptide pool, obtained before COVID-19 vaccination. These receptors all come from a human donor who had a prior SARS-CoV-2 infection. CDR3s include the opening cysteine and the closing phenylalanine or tryptophan. The D gene is left open where the match is weak. A clone size is listed for some rows: how often the clone was seen (once, few, many), or a class if it is expanded.

j_gene	d_gene	abundance	v_gene	CDR3nt	CDR3aa
TRBJ1-1	TRBD1	once	TRBV18	TGTGCCAGCTCACCACCGAATAACAGGGGGGGGACTGAAGCTTTCTTT	CASSPPNNRGGTEAFF
TRBJ2-7	TRBD1	.	TRBV5-1	TGCGCCAGCGGTACAGGGGGACCTACCTACGAGCAGTACTTC	CASGTGGPTYEQYF
TRBJ2-1	.	.	TRBV6-5	TGTGCCACCCTTTTTTTCACTACATTTGATGAGCAGTTCTTC	CATLFFTTFDEQFF
TRBJ2-3	.	.	TRBV10-3	TGTGCCATCTTCCCCCCAGATACGCAGTATTTT	CAIFPPDTQYF
TRBJ2-3	.	.	TRBV7-3	TGTGCCAGCTCATCGGGCCCAGATACGCAGTATTTT	CASSSGPDTQYF
TRBJ1-6	.	.	TRBV5-1	TGCGCCAGCAGCCAACTGCTACAGAAAAATTCACCCCTCCACTTT	CASSQLLQKNSPLHF
TRBJ2-7	TRBD1	once	TRBV6-5	TGTGCCAGCTCGGGGACCGGGACAGGGTCGTGGGAGCAGTACTTC	CASSGTGTGSWEQYF
TRBJ2-7	TRBD2	.	TRBV11-3	TGTGCCAGCAGCTCATCGACTAGCGGAGCTCCCTACGAGCAGTACTTC	CASSSSTSGAPYEQYF
TRBJ1-6	.	once	TRBV7-2	TGTGCCAGCAGCCCCGTGATGTGGGATAATTCACCCCTCCACTTT	CASSPVMWDNSPLHF
TRBJ2-5	.	.	TRBV5-4	TGTGCCAGCAGCTGGCAGTACCAAGAGACCCAGTACTTC	CASSWQYQETQYF
TRBJ1-3	.	.	TRBV30	TGTGCCTGGAGTGTTAGTGGAAGGAACACCATATATTTT	CAWSVSGRNTIYF
TRBJ2-2	.	.	TRBV6-5	TGTGCCAGCAGCCGGGACCTTGGGCCCGGGGAGCTGTTTTTT	CASSRDLGPGELFF
TRBJ1-1	.	.	TRBV7-9	TGTGCCAGCAGCTTAATTTCGAACACTGAAGCTTTCTTT	CASSLISNTEAFF
TRBJ2-2	.	.	TRBV11-3	TGTGCCAGCAGCGAGGACCAGGGGGAGCTGTTTTTT	CASSEDQGELFF
TRBJ1-1	TRBD1	.	TRBV18	TGTGCCAGCTCCCCGGGCAGGGGGCTAACTGAAGCTTTCTTT	CASSPGRGLTEAFF
TRBJ1-2	.	.	TRBV7-2	TGTGCCAGCAGCTCCGGGATAAGAACGCCTGGCTACACCTTC	CASSSGIRTPGYTF
TRBJ2-5	.	.	TRBV7-9	TGTGCCAGCAGCAAGGGGAGCGGTGGGGCAGGGAAGGAGACCCAGTACTTC	CASSKGSGGAGKETQYF
TRBJ2-2	.	.	TRBV9	TGTGCCAGCAGAGCTACAGGGACCACCGGGGAGCTGTTTTTT	CASRATGTTGELFF
TRBJ2-7	.	.	TRBV7-9	TGTGCCAGCAGCAGATTGTCCTACGAGCAGTACTTC	CASSRLSYEQYF
TRBJ1-5	TRBD1	few	TRBV12-5	TGTGCTAGTGGCTGGGACAGGGATCAGCCCCAGCATTTT	CASGWDRDQPQHF
TRBJ1-4	.	.	TRBV3-1/TRBV3-2	TGTGCCAGCAGCCGGCACGGGGCATCCGCAACTAATGAAAAACTGTTTTTT	CASSRHGASATNEKLFF
TRBJ1-4	.	.	TRBV7-9	TGTGCCAGCAGCTTGGGCAGGGTCTGGGAAAAACTGTTTTTT	CASSLGRVWEKLFF